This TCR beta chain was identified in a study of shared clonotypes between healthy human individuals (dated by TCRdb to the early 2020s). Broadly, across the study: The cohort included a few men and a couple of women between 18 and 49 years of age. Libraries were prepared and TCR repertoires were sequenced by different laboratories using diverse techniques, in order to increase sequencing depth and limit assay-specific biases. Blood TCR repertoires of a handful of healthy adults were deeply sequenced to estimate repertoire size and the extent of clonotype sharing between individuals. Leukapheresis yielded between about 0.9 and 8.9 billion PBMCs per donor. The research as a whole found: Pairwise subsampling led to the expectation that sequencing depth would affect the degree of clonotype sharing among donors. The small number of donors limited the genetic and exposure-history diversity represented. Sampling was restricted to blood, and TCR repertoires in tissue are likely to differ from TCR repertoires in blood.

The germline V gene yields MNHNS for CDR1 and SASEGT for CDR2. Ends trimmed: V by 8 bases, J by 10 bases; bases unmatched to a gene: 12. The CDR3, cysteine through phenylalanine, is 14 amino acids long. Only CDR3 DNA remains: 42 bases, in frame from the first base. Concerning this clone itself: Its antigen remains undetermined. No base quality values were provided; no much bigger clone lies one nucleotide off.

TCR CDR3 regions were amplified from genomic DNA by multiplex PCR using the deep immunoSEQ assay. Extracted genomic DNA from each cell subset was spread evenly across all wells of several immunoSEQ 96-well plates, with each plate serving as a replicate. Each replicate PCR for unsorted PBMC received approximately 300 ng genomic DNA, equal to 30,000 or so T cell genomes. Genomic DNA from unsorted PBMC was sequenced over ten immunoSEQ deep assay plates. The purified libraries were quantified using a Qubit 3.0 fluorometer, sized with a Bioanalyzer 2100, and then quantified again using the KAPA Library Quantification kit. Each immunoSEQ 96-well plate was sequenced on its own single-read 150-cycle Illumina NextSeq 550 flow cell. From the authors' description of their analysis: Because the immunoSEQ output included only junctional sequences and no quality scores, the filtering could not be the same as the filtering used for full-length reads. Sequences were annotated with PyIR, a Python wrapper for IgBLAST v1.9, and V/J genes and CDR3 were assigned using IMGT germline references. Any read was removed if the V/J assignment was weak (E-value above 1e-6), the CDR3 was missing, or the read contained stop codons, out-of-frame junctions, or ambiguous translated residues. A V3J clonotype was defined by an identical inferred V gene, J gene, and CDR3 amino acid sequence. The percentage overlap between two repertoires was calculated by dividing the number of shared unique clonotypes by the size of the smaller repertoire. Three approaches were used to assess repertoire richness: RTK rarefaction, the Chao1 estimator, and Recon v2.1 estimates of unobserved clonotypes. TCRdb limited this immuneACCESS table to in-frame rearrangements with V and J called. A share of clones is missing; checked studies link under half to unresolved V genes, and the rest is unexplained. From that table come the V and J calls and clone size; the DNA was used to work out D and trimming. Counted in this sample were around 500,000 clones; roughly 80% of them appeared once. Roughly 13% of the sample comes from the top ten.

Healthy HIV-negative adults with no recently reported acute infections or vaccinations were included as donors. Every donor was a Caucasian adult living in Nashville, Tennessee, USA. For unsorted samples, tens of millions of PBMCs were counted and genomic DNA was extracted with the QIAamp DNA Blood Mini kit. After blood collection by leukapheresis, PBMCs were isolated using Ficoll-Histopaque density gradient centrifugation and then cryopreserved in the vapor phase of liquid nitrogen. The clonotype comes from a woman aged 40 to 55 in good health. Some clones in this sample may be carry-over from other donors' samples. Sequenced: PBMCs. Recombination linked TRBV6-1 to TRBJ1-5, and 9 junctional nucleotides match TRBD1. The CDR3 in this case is CASRTGAEIFPQHF. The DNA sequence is TGTGCCAGCCGGACAGGGGCCGAGATTTTTCCCCAGCATTTT.